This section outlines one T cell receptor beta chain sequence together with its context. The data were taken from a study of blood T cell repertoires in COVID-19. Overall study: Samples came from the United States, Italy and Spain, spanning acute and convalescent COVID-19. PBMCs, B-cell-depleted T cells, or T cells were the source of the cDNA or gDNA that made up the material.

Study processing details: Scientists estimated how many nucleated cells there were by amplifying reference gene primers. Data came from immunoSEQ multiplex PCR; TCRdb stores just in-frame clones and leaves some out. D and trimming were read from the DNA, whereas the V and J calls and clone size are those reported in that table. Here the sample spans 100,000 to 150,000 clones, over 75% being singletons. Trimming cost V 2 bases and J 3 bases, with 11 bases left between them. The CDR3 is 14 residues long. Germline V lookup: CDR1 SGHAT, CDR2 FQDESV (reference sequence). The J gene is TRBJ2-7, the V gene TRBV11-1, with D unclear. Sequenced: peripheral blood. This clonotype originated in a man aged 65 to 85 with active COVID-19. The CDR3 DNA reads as TGTGCCAGCAGCTTAATGGTCGGTAACTACGAGCAGTACTTC. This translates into CASSLMVGNYEQYF. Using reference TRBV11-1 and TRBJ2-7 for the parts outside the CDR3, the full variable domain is EAEVAQSPRYKITEKSQAVAFWCDPISGHATLYWYRQILGQGPELLVQFQDESVVDDSQLPKDRFSAERLKGVDSTLKIQPAELGDSAMYLCASSLMVGNYEQYFGPGTRLTVT.